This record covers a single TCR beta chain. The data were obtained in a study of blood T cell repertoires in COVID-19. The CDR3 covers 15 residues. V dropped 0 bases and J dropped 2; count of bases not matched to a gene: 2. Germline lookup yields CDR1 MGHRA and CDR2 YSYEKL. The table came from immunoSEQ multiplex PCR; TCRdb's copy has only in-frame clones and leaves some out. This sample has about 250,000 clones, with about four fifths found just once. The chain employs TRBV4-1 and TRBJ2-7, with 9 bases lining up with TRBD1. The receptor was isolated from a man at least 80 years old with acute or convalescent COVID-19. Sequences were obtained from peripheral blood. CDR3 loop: CASSQDRQGAYEQYF. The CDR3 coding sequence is TGCGCCAGCAGCCAAGATCGACAGGGGGCCTACGAGCAGTACTTC.